The rows below give T cell receptor beta chains drawn from one sample of a study of response to subunit inactivated influenza vaccine. One entry per CDR3 protein results from TCRdb running MiXCR on the RT-PCR reads. This repertoire shows about 500,000 distinct CDR3 sequences, approximately 17% found once; its top ten account for less than 4%. The sample in question was CD4+ T cells sorted from PBMCs, obtained 23 months after vaccination. These receptors were obtained from a man aged 50-75 years who received an inactivated influenza vaccine. The CDR3 runs from the conserved cysteine through the conserved F or W. Each record gives: D gene, V gene, clone size, J gene, CDR3 length, CDR3 protein, CDR3 DNA. D genes are given only for firm matches. The size field is filled for only some rows; it gives once, few, many or a size class.

D gene: NA
V gene: TRBV18
clone size: few
J gene: TRBJ1-1
CDR3 length: 16
CDR3 protein: CASSPLRGSVNTEAFF
CDR3 DNA: TGTGCCAGCTCACCGCTCCGGGGATCGGTGAACACTGAAGCTTTCTTT

D gene: TRBD2
V gene: TRBV5-6
clone size: few
J gene: TRBJ2-1
CDR3 length: 15
CDR3 protein: CASSLISGRAGEQFF
CDR3 DNA: TGTGCCAGCAGCTTAATTAGCGGGAGGGCCGGGGAGCAGTTCTTC

D gene: TRBD1
V gene: TRBV24-1
clone size: NA
J gene: TRBJ2-5
CDR3 length: 13
CDR3 protein: CATGTGGLETQYF
CDR3 DNA: TGTGCCACCGGGACAGGGGGATTAGAGACCCAGTACTTC

D gene: NA
V gene: TRBV7-9
clone size: few
J gene: TRBJ2-2
CDR3 length: 14
CDR3 protein: CASTSQDTTGELFF
CDR3 DNA: TGTGCCAGCACCTCTCAGGACACCACCGGGGAGCTGTTTTTT

D gene: TRBD2
V gene: TRBV12-3/TRBV12-4
clone size: NA
J gene: TRBJ2-1
CDR3 length: 17
CDR3 protein: CASSSLGLARSYNEQFF
CDR3 DNA: TGTGCCAGCAGTTCCCTGGGACTAGCGCGATCCTACAATGAGCAGTTCTTC

D gene: NA
V gene: TRBV5-1
clone size: NA
J gene: TRBJ2-3
CDR3 length: 14
CDR3 protein: CASTWGDSTDTQYF
CDR3 DNA: TGCGCCAGCACCTGGGGGGATAGCACAGATACGCAGTATTTT

D gene: TRBD1
V gene: TRBV28
clone size: NA
J gene: TRBJ2-1
CDR3 length: 14
CDR3 protein: CASSHAQGYNEQFF
CDR3 DNA: TGTGCCAGCAGTCATGCACAGGGGTACAATGAGCAGTTCTTC

D gene: TRBD1
V gene: TRBV29-1
clone size: few
J gene: TRBJ2-5
CDR3 length: 12
CDR3 protein: CSGADRRETQYF
CDR3 DNA: TGCAGCGGGGCGGACAGGCGGGAGACCCAGTACTTC

D gene: TRBD1
V gene: TRBV24-1
clone size: NA
J gene: TRBJ2-5
CDR3 length: 16
CDR3 protein: CATSDRQGTIQETQYF
CDR3 DNA: TGTGCCACCAGTGATCGACAGGGGACCATCCAAGAGACCCAGTACTTC

D gene: TRBD1
V gene: TRBV11-2
clone size: few
J gene: TRBJ2-5
CDR3 length: 13
CDR3 protein: CASKRQGIETQYF
CDR3 DNA: TGTGCCAGCAAAAGACAGGGGATAGAGACCCAGTACTTC

D gene: NA
V gene: TRBV5-1
clone size: many
J gene: TRBJ1-1
CDR3 length: 11
CDR3 protein: CASREETGAFF
CDR3 DNA: TGCGCCAGCAGGGAAGAAACAGGAGCTTTCTTT

D gene: NA
V gene: TRBV5-6
clone size: few
J gene: TRBJ1-4
CDR3 length: 16
CDR3 protein: CASSWRERGSNEKLFF
CDR3 DNA: TGTGCCAGCAGCTGGCGCGAGCGGGGATCTAATGAAAAACTGTTTTTT

D gene: NA
V gene: TRBV7-3
clone size: NA
J gene: TRBJ1-1
CDR3 length: 14
CDR3 protein: CASSLSNGNTEAFF
CDR3 DNA: TGTGCCAGCAGCTTATCCAATGGGAACACTGAAGCTTTCTTT

D gene: TRBD2
V gene: TRBV20-1
clone size: few
J gene: TRBJ2-7
CDR3 length: 15
CDR3 protein: CSARASGRTSYEQYF
CDR3 DNA: TGCAGTGCTAGGGCTAGCGGGAGAACCTCCTACGAGCAGTACTTC

D gene: TRBD2
V gene: TRBV28
clone size: once
J gene: TRBJ2-7
CDR3 length: 15
CDR3 protein: CASRPMGLAGLEQDF
CDR3 DNA: TGTGCCAGCAGACCAATGGGACTAGCGGGACTCGAGCAGGACTTC

D gene: NA
V gene: TRBV27
clone size: NA
J gene: TRBJ1-1
CDR3 length: 15
CDR3 protein: CASSLAGHWNTEAFF
CDR3 DNA: TGTGCCAGCAGTTTGGCGGGACACTGGAACACTGAAGCTTTCTTT

D gene: NA
V gene: TRBV5-1
clone size: many
J gene: TRBJ2-3
CDR3 length: 16
CDR3 protein: CASGRDGRPSTDTQYF
CDR3 DNA: TGCGCCAGCGGACGGGATGGCCGGCCTAGCACAGATACGCAGTATTTT